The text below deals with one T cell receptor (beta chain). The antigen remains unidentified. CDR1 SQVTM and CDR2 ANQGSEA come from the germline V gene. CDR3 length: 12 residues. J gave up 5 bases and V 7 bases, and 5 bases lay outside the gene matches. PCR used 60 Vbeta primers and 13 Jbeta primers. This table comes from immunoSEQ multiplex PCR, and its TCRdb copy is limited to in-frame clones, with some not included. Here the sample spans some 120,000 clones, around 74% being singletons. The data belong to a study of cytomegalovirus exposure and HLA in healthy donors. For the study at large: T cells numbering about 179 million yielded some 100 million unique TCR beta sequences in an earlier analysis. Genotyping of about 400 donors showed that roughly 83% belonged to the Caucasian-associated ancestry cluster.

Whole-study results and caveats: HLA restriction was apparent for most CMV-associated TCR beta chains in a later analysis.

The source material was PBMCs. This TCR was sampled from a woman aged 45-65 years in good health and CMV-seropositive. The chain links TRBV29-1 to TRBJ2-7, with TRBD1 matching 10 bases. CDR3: CSAGQGPHEQYF. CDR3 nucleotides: TGCAGCGCGGGACAGGGGCCCCACGAGCAGTACTTC.